Here is one T cell receptor beta chain with its context. Unique molecular identifiers were used to barcode this TCRbeta library. Using its own MiXCR run on the PCR reads, TCRdb lists one record per CDR3 protein. The sample records 450,000 to 600,000 distinct CDR3 sequences, approximately 32% being singletons. The CDR3 extends over 14 amino acids. Germline V gives CDR1 SGHTA, CDR2 FQGNSA. V dropped 1 base and J dropped 5 bases, with 11 bases sitting between them. This entry comes from a study of T-cell reconstitution after alpha-beta-depleted transplantation in children. The TCR sequence derives from a human donor who donated a stem cell graft to a child with aplastic anemia. V gene TRBV7-2 combines with J gene TRBJ1-1; D ambiguous. The specimen was PBMCs from the stem cell graft donor, collected from the stem cell graft. This CDR3 is CASSLVREGTEAFF. The CDR3 DNA sequence: TGTGCCAGCAGCTTAGTTCGCGAGGGTACTGAAGCTTTCTTT.